This T cell receptor (beta chain) was recovered during a study of T-cell memory formation after mild COVID-19. Study-wide background: TCR clusters were mostly confined to one donor each. Study findings and constraints: CM and EM subsets held most contracting CD4+ clones; EMRA held CD8+ ones. Clones that contracted from day 15 to 85 were balanced CD4/CD8, while later expanders leaned CD4+.

Comment on this clonotype: Its antigen is unknown.

cDNA libraries for TCR alpha and TCR beta, carrying sample barcodes and UMIs, came from 5'RACE with constant-segment primers. In TCRdb, the 5' RACE reads were re-called with MiXCR into one record per CDR3 protein. This sample has about 600,000 distinct CDR3 sequences, with 20% to 25% found just once. The germline gives CDR1 LGHNA, CDR2 YNFKEQ. V lost 0 bases, J lost 7 bases, and 16 bases lay in between. This CDR3 contains 16 residues. The source is an adult woman who had mild COVID-19 (a few samples of this study predate the infection). Cell type and time point are not known. The sample taken for sequencing was PBMCs or a T cell subset sorted from them (not recorded which). The rearrangement uses TRBV4-2 and TRBJ2-1; D is possibly TRBD1 or TRBD2 (5 bases each). For the CDR3, the DNA is TGTGCCAGCAGCCAAGATTGGCGGCCGGGGCCTAATGAGCAGTTCTTC. Amino acid sequence: CASSQDWRPGPNEQFF.